These T cell receptor beta chains were read from a single sample in a study of control samples from healthy donors and cancer patients. The repertoire was sequenced with immunoSEQ multiplex PCR; TCRdb's copy has only in-frame clones and lacks some. The sample lists about 96,000 clones, more than 80% seen once, with roughly 8% in the top ten. Material for sequencing was blood. The receptors stem from a man aged 18 to 29 in good health. Each CDR3 is given with its conserved first and last residue. D genes are given only for firm matches. For some rows the clone size is stated as once, few or many, or as a class when expanded; others skip it.

size	V	D	J	DNA	CDR3
NA	TRBV7-8	TRBD1	TRBJ1-2	TGTGCCAGCAGCTCAACAGGGGGGCTCTATGGCTACACCTTC	CASSSTGGLYGYTF
NA	TRBV9	NA	TRBJ1-3	TGTGCCAGCAGGTCCGGGACATACGTCGGGAACACCATATATTTT	CASRSGTYVGNTIYF
NA	TRBV21-1	NA	TRBJ1-2	TGTGCCAGCAGCAAAGCGAAGACAGGGAAAGGGCTTGGGTATGGCTACACCTTC	CASSKAKTGKGLGYGYTF
NA	TRBV6-2/TRBV6-3	NA	TRBJ2-1	TGTGCCAGCAGTTGGGCACGGCCGGGCCGCAACAATGAGCAGTTCTTC	CASSWARPGRNNEQFF
NA	TRBV4-2	TRBD2	TRBJ2-1	TGTGCCAGCAGCCAAGTTTATCAGATTAGCGGGGGCAACAATGAGCAGTTCTTC	CASSQVYQISGGNNEQFF
NA	TRBV5-6	NA	TRBJ1-3	TGTGCCAGCCCTCAGGGTGCCGGAAACACCATATATTTT	CASPQGAGNTIYF
NA	TRBV23-1	NA	TRBJ2-5	TGCGCCAGCGGAACGACAGAGGGAGAGACCCAGTACTTC	CASGTTEGETQYF
NA	TRBV30	NA	TRBJ1-2	TGTGCCTGGAGTCGCCTTGGGGGAACTAACTATGGCTACACCTTC	CAWSRLGGTNYGYTF
NA	TRBV6-1	NA	TRBJ1-1	TGTGCCAGCAGTGAAGACAGGACCTCCGAGAACACTGAAGCTTTCTTT	CASSEDRTSENTEAFF
few	TRBV3-1/TRBV3-2	NA	TRBJ1-1	TGTGCCAGCAGCCTCGGGATGGACTTGAACACTGAAGCTTTCTTT	CASSLGMDLNTEAFF
NA	TRBV3-1/TRBV3-2	TRBD1	TRBJ1-6	TGTGCCAGCAGCCAAGCCGGCAGGGGGCTGGGAAATTCACCCCTCCACTTT	CASSQAGRGLGNSPLHF
NA	TRBV6-6	NA	TRBJ1-4	TGTGCCAGCAGTCCCTCGGCATTGGGGTCGCGTCCAACTAATGAAAAACTGTTTTTT	CASSPSALGSRPTNEKLFF
NA	TRBV11-3	NA	TRBJ2-2	TGTGCCAGCAGTTCTAGTCGGACAGATTACACCGGGGAGCTGTTTTTT	CASSSSRTDYTGELFF
NA	TRBV7-3	TRBD1	TRBJ1-2	TGTGCCAGCAGCTTAGGGTTCGGGCCACAGGGGGCAAGCTATGGCTACACCTTC	CASSLGFGPQGASYGYTF
NA	TRBV6-9	TRBD1	TRBJ2-1	TGTGCCAGCAGTCATCGCCAGGGGACAGGGGATGAGCAGTTCTTC	CASSHRQGTGDEQFF
once	TRBV13	NA	TRBJ2-1	TGTGCCAGCAGCTTAGGCCTAGGGACCCAAGCCTACAATGAGCAGTTCTTC	CASSLGLGTQAYNEQFF
NA	TRBV18	NA	TRBJ1-2	TGTGCCAGCTCACCACGGAGTGGTGGACAGCTTAAGGCATATGGCTACACCTTC	CASSPRSGGQLKAYGYTF
NA	TRBV4-2	TRBD1	TRBJ2-1	TGTGCCAGCAGCCAAGATCTTGGAGACAGGGGAGTCTCCTACAATGAGCAGTTCTTC	CASSQDLGDRGVSYNEQFF
once	TRBV29-1	NA	TRBJ2-3	TGCAGCGTTGAACGGCCGGGGGCTGACACAGATACGCAGTATTTT	CSVERPGADTDTQYF
NA	TRBV4-1	NA	TRBJ1-2	TGCGCCAGCAGCCAAGATAGCGTGGCGGCCAGTATTAACTATGGCTACACCTTC	CASSQDSVAASINYGYTF
few	TRBV2	NA	TRBJ1-4	TGTGCCAGCAGTGAACTTGGGGACGAAAAACTGTTTTTT	CASSELGDEKLFF
NA	TRBV4-1	TRBD1	TRBJ1-5	TGCGCCAGCAGCCCCACAGGGGGGAATCAGCCCCAGCATTTT	CASSPTGGNQPQHF